Below are 26 T cell receptor beta chains sequenced from a single sample in a study of T cells in Graves' hyperthyroidism and ophthalmopathy. Regions amplified from RNA transcripts were the TCR beta CDR3 regions. First-round RT-PCR of the TCR CDR3 relied on the HTBI primer set. MiXCR was run by TCRdb on the multiplex PCR reads, yielding one entry per CDR3 protein. Seen here are about half a million distinct CDR3 sequences, approximately 25% observed once, and the top ten hold approximately 10%. What was sequenced was blood. The source is a woman in her twenties or thirties with Graves' ophthalmopathy.

This sequence joins TRBV5-1 and TRBJ2-7; D remains ambiguous. This CDR3 comprises 13 residues. CDR1 and CDR2 from the germline V gene are SGHRS and YFSETQ. The V end was cut by 2 bases, the J end by 6 bases, with 12 bases between. CDR3 bases: TGCGCCAGCAGCTTTGGGCAGGTTACCGAGCAGTACTTC. Its translation: CASSFGQVTEQYF.

This clonotype has a handful of counts. The rearrangement uses TRBV12-3 or TRBV12-4 and TRBJ1-3; the match to TRBD1 covers 7 bases. The CDR3 covers 14 residues. V lost 6 bases to trimming and J lost 0 bases; unmatched junction nucleotides: 2. The CDR3 reads CASSRQGSGNTIYF. The CDR3 DNA reads TGTGCCAGCAGCCGACAGGGCTCTGGAAACACCATATATTTT.

This clonotype appeared many times. The chain is built from TRBV7-2 and TRBJ2-7, with TRBD1 matching over 11 bases. The length of the CDR3 is 13 residues. The trim removed 5 bases at V and 5 bases at J, leaving 2 bases unmatched. CDR1 and CDR2 from the germline V gene are SGHTA and FQGNSA. This CDR3 reads CASSQGQGDEQYF. CDR3 DNA sequence: TGTGCCAGCAGCCAGGGACAGGGGGACGAGCAGTACTTC.

This clonotype was counted at least ten times. The chain joins TRBV6-5 to TRBJ1-3, with a tentative D call TRBD1 (6 bases). The length of the CDR3 is 16 residues. The germline gives CDR1 MNHEY, CDR2 SVGAGI. The V gene lost 2 bases and the J gene lost 0 bases, with 11 bases spanning the gap. CDR3 nucleotides: TGTGCCAGCAGTTACAATAGGGGGATCTCTGGAAACACCATATATTTT. This codes for CASSYNRGISGNTIYF.

The gene calls are TRBV12-3 or TRBV12-4 and TRBJ2-7; 7 positions agree with TRBD1. The V and J ends lost 8 bases and 6 bases, in that order; junction bases with no gene match: 10. The CDR3 loop spans 13 amino acids. The DNA for the CDR3 is TGTGCCAGCTGCAGACAGGGTCTGAGCGAGCAGTACTTC. Translated: CASCRQGLSEQYF.

Turning to this clonotype: A junction end diverges from the germline sequence, so it may reflect a read error. The J gene is TRBJ2-6, the V gene TRBV19; perhaps TRBD1 as D (5 bases). Per germline, CDR1 LNHDA and CDR2 SQIVND (reference sequence). CDR3 size: 15 residues. For the CDR3, the DNA is TGTGCCAGTAGGGCCACGGTCTGTGGGGCCAACGTTCTGACTTTC. Translated, it gives CASRATVCGANVLTF.

This clonotype was recorded many times. The chain recombines TRBV20-1 with TRBJ1-1, with unresolved D. The CDR3 runs 11 residues. V shed 1 base and J shed 3 bases, with 3 bases lying between them. Germline V gene sequence: CDR1 DFQATT, CDR2 SNEGSKA (reference sequence). The CDR3 sequence: CSARADTEAFF. As DNA, the CDR3 is TGCAGTGCTAGAGCCGACACTGAAGCTTTCTTT.

This clonotype was seen at least ten times. The chain employs TRBV5-1 and TRBJ2-5; D possibly corresponds to TRBD1 (6 bases). The length of the CDR3 is 14 residues. Germline V gives CDR1 SGHRS, CDR2 YFSETQ. The V end lost 2 bases, the J end lost 5 bases, and 13 bases lay between the germline ends. CDR3 residues: CASSFGGGGETQYF. The CDR3, as DNA: TGCGCCAGCAGCTTCGGTGGGGGCGGTGAGACCCAGTACTTC.

This clonotype was seen many times. The genes are TRBV3-1 and TRBJ2-5; D remains ambiguous. Trimming removed 1 base at V and 4 bases at J, with 10 bases between. Germline CDR1 and CDR2: LGHDT and YNNKEL (reference sequence). This CDR3 spans 14 amino acids. The CDR3 loop reads CASSQAWERETQYF. CDR3 nucleotide sequence: TGTGCCAGCAGCCAAGCATGGGAAAGAGAGACCCAGTACTTC.

This clonotype occurred many times. The chain employs TRBV27 and TRBJ1-2; 9 nucleotides line up with TRBD1. Germline-derived CDR1 and CDR2 are MNHEY and SMNVEV (reference sequence). Germline trimming cut 5 bases from V and 6 bases from J; bases unmatched to any gene: 4. This CDR3 is 13 amino acids long. In DNA, the CDR3 is TGTGCCAGCAGTCCCGGGACAGGGAATGGCTACACCTTC. Translation: CASSPGTGNGYTF.

The chain employs TRBV30 and TRBJ1-5; D remains ambiguous. V lost 0 bases and J lost 0, with 9 bases in between. Germline CDR1 GTSNPN, CDR2 SVGIG (reference sequence). The CDR3 extends over 15 amino acids. The CDR3 DNA reads TGTGCCTGGAGTGTAGGCTCCAATAGCAATCAGCCCCAGCATTTT. Translating gives CAWSVGSNSNQPQHF.

This clonotype occurred many times. The gene calls are TRBV6-5 and TRBJ1-1, with a tentative D call TRBD1 (5 bases). This CDR3 is 13 amino acids long. V lost 2 bases and J 10 bases, leaving 14 bases between the germline ends. From germline, CDR1 is MNHEY and CDR2 SVGAGI. The CDR3: CASSYAGAFSAFF. The CDR3 coding sequence is TGTGCCAGCAGTTACGCCGGGGCATTCTCAGCTTTCTTT.

V and J are TRBV4-3 and TRBJ1-1, with D unresolved. The CDR3 is 14 residues long. The ends were cut back, 0 bases at V and 4 bases at J, with 9 bases in the middle. Germline CDR1 is LGHNA and CDR2 is YSLEER. The DNA of the CDR3 is TGCGCCAGCAGCCAAGATATTAGGAGCACTGAAGCTTTCTTT. Its translation: CASSQDIRSTEAFF.

In this sample, this clonotype turned up many times. The V call is TRBV20-1, the J call TRBJ1-1; D ambiguous. CDR3 size: 12 residues. Germline V lookup: CDR1 DFQATT, CDR2 SNEGSKA (reference sequence). Between the trimmed V and J ends, which lost 3 bases and 5 bases, there was a span of 10 bases. The CDR3 reads CSASLQFTEAFF. In DNA form, the CDR3 reads TGCAGTGCTAGCCTCCAGTTTACTGAAGCTTTCTTT.

This clonotype was found many times. The rearrangement uses TRBV7-8 and TRBJ1-5; D is uncertain. CDR1 SGHVS and CDR2 FQNEAQ come from the germline V gene. V lost 5 bases, J lost 2 bases, and 13 bases lay in between. This CDR3 is 15 amino acids long. The CDR3 reads CASSPPSAGNQPQHF. In DNA form, the CDR3 reads TGTGCCAGCAGCCCCCCGTCGGCAGGCAATCAGCCCCAGCATTTT.

The CDR3 coding sequence is TGTGCCAGCAGCGGGAAGAGCGGGAGGTTCGAGCAGTACTTC. It codes for CASSGKSGRFEQYF. V gene TRBV9 combines with J gene TRBJ2-7; the match to TRBD2 covers 9 bases. The CDR3 runs to 14 residues. Germline-derived CDR1 and CDR2 are SGDLS and YYNGEE. Losses at the gene ends were 3 bases for V and 6 bases for J; bases not matched to a gene: 7. Variable domain in full (rest from reference TRBV9 and TRBJ2-7): DSGVTQTPKHLITATGQRVTLRCSPRSGDLSVYWYQQSLDQGLQFLIQYYNGEERAKGNILERFSAQQFPDLHSELNLSSLELGDSALYFCASSGKSGRFEQYFGPGTRLTVT.

This clonotype came up a few times. This CDR3 reads CASSNHRVQETQYF. Written as DNA, the CDR3 is TGTGCCAGCAGTAACCACAGGGTTCAAGAGACCCAGTACTTC. The rearrangement links TRBV27 to TRBJ2-5, with D possibly TRBD1 on 6 matching bases. V lost 5 bases and J lost 2, with 12 bases in between. Germline V gene sequence: CDR1 MNHEY, CDR2 SMNVEV (reference sequence). The length of the CDR3 is 14 residues.

This clonotype has at least ten counts. The rearrangement joins TRBV12-3 or TRBV12-4 to TRBJ1-2, with unresolved D. The CDR3 sequence is 14 residues long. Trimming stripped 5 bases from V and 2 bases from J, with 12 bases between. In nucleotides, the CDR3 is TGTGCCAGCAGTGTGCAGGAGGGAAACTATGGCTACACCTTC. Translating gives CASSVQEGNYGYTF.

This clonotype was detected ten times or more. The rearrangement links TRBV6-5 to TRBJ1-3, with D unresolved. The CDR3 consists of 15 residues. Germline-derived CDR1 and CDR2 are MNHEY and SVGAGI. With 6 bases removed from V and 0 bases from J, the gap between germline ends came to 12 bases. Here the CDR3 reads CASRGDYLSGNTIYF. The CDR3 DNA follows: TGTGCCAGCAGGGGCGATTATCTCTCTGGAAACACCATATATTTT.

The gene calls are TRBV12-3 or TRBV12-4 and TRBJ2-7; D is possibly TRBD1 (6 bases). Trimming cost V 4 bases and J 2 bases, with 9 bases left between them. This CDR3 is 13 amino acids long. CDR3: CASSYRAPYEQYF. CDR3 in DNA: TGTGCCAGCAGTTACAGGGCACCCTACGAGCAGTACTTC.

In its sample, this clonotype was seen many times. The chain joins TRBV15 to TRBJ2-5; 7 bases agree with TRBD2. The junction had 2 bases not matched to a gene; V was cut back by 0 bases and J by 7 bases. Per germline, CDR1 LNHNV and CDR2 YYDKDF (reference sequence). CDR3 size: 13 residues. This CDR3 reads CATSRDSGGTQYF. DNA of the CDR3: TGTGCCACCAGCAGAGATTCGGGAGGGACCCAGTACTTC. The whole variable domain, filled in from reference TRBV15 and TRBJ2-5, reads DAMVIQNPRYQVTQFGKPVTLSCSQTLNHNVMYWYQQKSSQAPKLLFHYYDKDFNNEADTPDNFQSRRPNTSFCFLDIRSPGLGDTAMYLCATSRDSGGTQYFGPGTRLLVL.

This clonotype was observed many times. The chain links TRBV5-5 to TRBJ1-1, with D possibly TRBD1 on 6 matching bases. Germline CDR1 is SGHKS and CDR2 is YYEKEE (reference sequence). The CDR3 is 16 residues long. Deletions cut 4 bases from V and 1 base from J, with 17 bases between. CDR3 region: CASSVLGGGTNTEAFF. DNA for the CDR3: TGTGCCAGCAGCGTACTAGGAGGGGGAACGAACACTGAAGCTTTCTTT.

As to this clonotype: A much larger clone differs by one base, so this may be a read error. The chain carries TRBV28 and TRBJ1-1; D remains unclear. The germline V gene encodes CDR1 MDHEN and CDR2 SYDVKM. The CDR3 loop spans 15 amino acids. The CDR3 region has the DNA TGTGCCAGCAGTTCGCAACAGCAAATGAACACTGAATCTTTCTTT. The encoded protein is CASSSQQQMNTESFF.

This clonotype was observed at least ten times. This sequence joins TRBV27 and TRBJ2-7; the match to TRBD1 covers 7 bases. The CDR3 is 14 residues long. Germline lookup yields CDR1 MNHEY and CDR2 SMNVEV (reference sequence). Losses at the gene ends were 4 bases for V and 3 bases for J; bases not matched to a gene: 6. CDR3 sequence reads: CASSYDRDNYEQYF. The CDR3 DNA reads TGTGCCAGCAGTTACGACAGGGACAACTACGAGCAGTACTTC.

A few counts support this clonotype. This chain connects TRBV11-2 to TRBJ1-2, with 10 nucleotides matching TRBD1. V lost 7 bases, J lost 5 bases, and 13 bases stayed unmatched. This CDR3 contains 16 residues. Germline V gene sequence: CDR1 SGHAT, CDR2 FQNNGV. This CDR3 reads CASILADEGQGYGYTF. CDR3 in DNA: TGTGCCAGCATCCTTGCGGACGAGGGACAGGGGTATGGCTACACCTTC.

This clonotype has at least ten counts. V and J are TRBV11-2 and TRBJ2-7; TRBD1 agrees at 9 bases. This CDR3 is built from 14 residues. V trimming: 6 bases; J trimming: 2 bases; junction bases outside the gene matches: 5. From germline, CDR1 is SGHAT and CDR2 FQNNGV. Here the CDR3 DNA reads TGTGCCAGCAGTCAGAGACAGGGGGCCTACGAGCAGTACTTC. Its protein is CASSQRQGAYEQYF.